This T cell receptor beta chain was captured in a study of response to subunit inactivated influenza vaccine. This clonotype appeared a few times. Its antigen is currently unknown. V gave up 7 bases and J gave up 4 bases; unmatched junction bases: 10. CDR3 length: 16 residues. CDR1 is KGHDR, CDR2 SFDVKD, per germline. Via MiXCR, TCRdb re-called the RT-PCR reads, giving one row per CDR3 protein. The table has over 750,000 distinct CDR3 sequences, approximately 21% seen once. Study-level points and caveats: The authors offered the suggestion that each seasonal influenza vaccination recruits few new T cells.

V and J are TRBV24-1 and TRBJ1-5; 9 bases are a match to TRBD1. The receptor was isolated from a man aged 50-60 years who received an inactivated influenza vaccine. The starting material was PBMCs from blood, obtained roughly 5 days after vaccination. CDR3 sequence (DNA): TGTGCCACCAGGGAAGGGACAGGGAACGATAATCAGCCCCAGCATTTT. Translation: CATREGTGNDNQPQHF.